Each of the 8 T cell receptor beta chains below was sequenced from the same sample in a study of blood T cell repertoires in COVID-19. Libraries were prepared by immunoSEQ multiplex PCR; TCRdb keeps only in-frame clonotypes and omits some of them. The sample lists around 91,000 clones, 85% seen once, with 35% to 45% in the top ten. The sequenced sample consisted of peripheral blood. Receptors were obtained from an older man with acute or convalescent COVID-19.

The CDR3 sequence: CASSLGVLAGRSGNTIYF. The CDR3 nucleotides are TGTGCCAGCAGCTTAGGGGTACTGGCAGGCCGCTCTGGAAACACCATATATTTT. The chain carries TRBV7-9 and TRBJ1-3; D not certain. The CDR3 runs 18 residues. Deletions cut 1 base from V and 0 bases from J, with 16 bases between. Germline lookup yields CDR1 SEHNR and CDR2 FQNEAQ (reference sequence).

The chain has TRBV6-5 and TRBJ2-5; D not certain. Germline assignment: CDR1 MNHEY and CDR2 SVGAGI. The CDR3 extends over 14 amino acids. The V end lost 7 bases, the J end lost 1 base, and 13 bases lay between the germline ends. The CDR3: CASKVSRVQETQYF. CDR3 coding DNA: TGTGCCAGCAAGGTTAGCAGAGTCCAAGAGACCCAGTACTTC.

The CDR3 region is CASSFRPGDEQFF. The DNA for the CDR3 is TGTGCCAGCAGTTTTCGTCCAGGGGATGAGCAGTTCTTC. The rearrangement joins TRBV28 to TRBJ2-1, with TRBD1 as a possible D gene (6 bases). V lost 3 bases, J lost 8 bases, and 11 bases lay in between. CDR1 MDHEN and CDR2 SYDVKM come from the germline V gene. This CDR3 is built from 13 residues.

The genes are TRBV28 and TRBJ2-5, with 7 bases fitting TRBD2. J was trimmed by 4 bases and V by 10 bases; bases with no gene match: 12. Germline V gene data show CDR1 as MDHEN and CDR2 as SYDVKM. This CDR3 region has 14 residues. CDR3 region: CAISQGGSAETQYF. The CDR3, as DNA: TGTGCCATCAGCCAGGGAGGGAGTGCAGAGACCCAGTACTTC.

V gene TRBV27 combines with J gene TRBJ2-3; 9 bases match TRBD2. V trimming: 4 bases; J trimming: 6 bases; junction bases outside the gene matches: 14. CDR1 and CDR2 (germline): MNHEY, SMNVEV (reference sequence). The CDR3 runs to 17 residues. The CDR3 reads CASSWAPSAGGADTQYF. DNA of the CDR3: TGTGCCAGCAGTTGGGCCCCCTCAGCGGGAGGCGCGGATACGCAGTATTTT.

The chain links TRBV6-1 to TRBJ1-1; no definite D call. The CDR3 covers 13 residues. CDR1 and CDR2 (germline): MNHNS, SASEGT. Between the trimmed V and J ends, which lost 2 bases and 4 bases, there was a span of 8 bases. The CDR3 coding sequence is TGTGCCAGCAGTGAATGGCAGATCACTGAAGCTTTCTTT. Amino acids: CASSEWQITEAFF.

CDR3 in amino acids: CASRRTDGYTF. The DNA for the CDR3 is TGTGCCAGTAGAAGGACAGATGGCTACACCTTC. The V and J genes are TRBV19 and TRBJ1-2; a weak D match, TRBD1 (6 bases). There are 11 residues in the CDR3. V was pared by 6 bases and J by 6 bases, with 8 bases between. Germline V gene data show CDR1 as LNHDA and CDR2 as SQIVND (reference sequence).

The chain combines TRBV30 with TRBJ2-7; tentative D call: TRBD2 (6 bases). The CDR3 contains 16 residues. CDR1 is GTSNPN, CDR2 SVGIG, per germline (reference sequence). V was clipped by 0 bases and J by 5 bases, with 20 bases between them. The CDR3 DNA follows: TGTGCCTGGAGTGTAAAGGGTTTTCAGGGAGGCCACGAGCAGTACTTC. Translated: CAWSVKGFQGGHEQYF.